This TCR beta chain is from a study of T cells in Graves' hyperthyroidism and ophthalmopathy (dated by TCRdb to about 2019). About the full investigation: Peripheral blood samples were taken at initial diagnosis, before any treatment was given. For training and testing, the approximately 97 patients in the discovery cohort were randomly divided in a 7:3 ratio. Once sampling was done, hyperthyroidism patients were given methimazole at a starting dose of 30 mg daily, whereas ophthalmopathy patients were given high-dose intravenous methylprednisolone. The study also compared thyroid tissue and blood T-cell repertoires from several Graves' hyperthyroidism patients. To identify TCR V-J signatures that set the groups apart, the researchers used a discovery cohort of 90 to 100 patients, made up of 40 to 45 with Graves' ophthalmopathy and 57 with stable Graves' hyperthyroidism. The paper reports TCR Vbeta CDR3 sequencing of fewer than 150 peripheral blood samples: around 41 ophthalmopathy, fewer than 80 hyperthyroidism and around 17 progressor patients. Prospective prediction of ophthalmopathy was tested in an independent validation cohort consisting of 18 to 20 hyperthyroidism patients and more than 15 patients who later progressed to ophthalmopathy. Points the paper makes about the study in general: No statistical method was used to fix the sample size in advance, and group allocation was not hidden from the investigators. Blood samples also contained most of the expanded thyroid clonotypes (frequency above 0.001), which suggests that blood repertoires may reflect thyroid immune responses. During validation, the model predicted progression to ophthalmopathy a median of around 6 months ahead of onset, with roughly 65% sensitivity and almost 75% specificity. A model built on a 13 V-J signature distinguished ophthalmopathy from stable hyperthyroidism, reaching around 87% sensitivity and around 82% specificity in cross-validation and 80%/75% in testing.

This clonotype was counted many times. It has no known antigen specificity. Base quality data are lacking; no much larger clone is found one base away. Amplification of TCR beta CDR3 regions was carried out from RNA transcripts. A first-round RT-PCR of the TCR CDR3 used the HTBI primer set with the Qiagen OneStep RT-PCR kit. Libraries were constructed in a second round of multiplex PCR, after which size selection and purification were carried out. The libraries were sequenced on an Illumina HiSeq2000 using paired-end 100 bp reads. On the authors' methods: SOAPnuke was used to process the raw data, removing reads that contained adapters or uncalled bases, had a mean Phred below 15, or lacked an exact match to the constant primer or identifier. High-quality paired reads were merged using COPE v1.2.5, and each unique nucleotide sequence was defined as a clonotype. MiTCR v1.1 was used to align clonotypes to the IMGT TRBV, TRBD and TRBJ reference segments. The analysis was restricted to V-J combinations with a frequency above 0.0001, which together covered just over 99% of the repertoires. A TCS score was defined as the ratio of F50 (clonal expansion) to E x V (chaos), with BLOSUM62-based TCRdist applied between CDR3 peptides within each V-J. Welch's t-statistics and random forest reduced just over 500 V-J features to 10 to 15, which were used in a naive Bayes classifier (R e1071). Through fastp at Q25 and MiXCR, TCRdb rebuilt clones from the public reads, retaining in-frame beta chains. Rows with one shared CDR3 protein collapse into an entry with the most common genes and DNA. TCRdb's processing, not the authors' own work, is the source of the V and J calls. The sample profile shows about 300,000 distinct CDR3 sequences; approximately 18% of them were found once. 35% to 45% of the sample is held by the ten biggest clonotypes.

Moderately to severely active disease, a Clinical Activity Score of at least 3, a NOSPECS grade of at least 4, and a duration under 3 months were present in ophthalmopathy patients. Any patient with an uncontrolled infection, another autoimmune disease, pregnancy or lactation was excluded. Diagnoses were based on clinical symptoms, serum thyroxine and TRAb, thyroid ultrasound and orbital computed tomography. Ficoll-Paque density gradient centrifugation was used to isolate PBMCs from around 9.1 ml of fresh peripheral blood. Total RNA was extracted using Trizol reagent, and RNA quality was assessed on an Agilent 2100 Bioanalyzer. V is cut back by 6 bases and J by 8 bases, with 12 bases in the junction unmatched. CDR1 and CDR2, per the germline V gene, are KGHSH and LQKENI. Including cysteine and phenylalanine, the CDR3 has 15 amino acids. Only the CDR3 region is kept as DNA, spanning 45 bases read in frame from base 1.

The sample consisted of blood. The sequence was obtained from a man over 45 with Graves' ophthalmopathy. The rearranged segments are TRBV18 and TRBJ1-4; TRBD1 lines up with 7 middle nucleotides. The CDR3 reads CASSKEGTAGEKLFF. The DNA reads as follows: TGTGCCAGCTCGAAAGAGGGGACAGCTGGGGAAAAACTGTTTTTT.